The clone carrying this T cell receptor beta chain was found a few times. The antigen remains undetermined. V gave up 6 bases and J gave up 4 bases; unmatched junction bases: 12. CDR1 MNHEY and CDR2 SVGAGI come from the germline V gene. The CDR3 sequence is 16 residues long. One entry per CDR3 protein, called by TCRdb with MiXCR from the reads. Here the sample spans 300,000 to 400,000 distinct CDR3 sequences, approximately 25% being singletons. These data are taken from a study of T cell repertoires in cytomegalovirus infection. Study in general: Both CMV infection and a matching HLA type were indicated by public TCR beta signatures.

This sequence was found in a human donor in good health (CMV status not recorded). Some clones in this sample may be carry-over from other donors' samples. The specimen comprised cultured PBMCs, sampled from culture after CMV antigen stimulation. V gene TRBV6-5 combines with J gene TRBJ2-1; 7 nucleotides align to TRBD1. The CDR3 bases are TGTGCCAGCAGCCAACAGGGGCAGGGCGGGTACAATGAGCAGTTCTTC. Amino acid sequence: CASSQQGQGGYNEQFF.